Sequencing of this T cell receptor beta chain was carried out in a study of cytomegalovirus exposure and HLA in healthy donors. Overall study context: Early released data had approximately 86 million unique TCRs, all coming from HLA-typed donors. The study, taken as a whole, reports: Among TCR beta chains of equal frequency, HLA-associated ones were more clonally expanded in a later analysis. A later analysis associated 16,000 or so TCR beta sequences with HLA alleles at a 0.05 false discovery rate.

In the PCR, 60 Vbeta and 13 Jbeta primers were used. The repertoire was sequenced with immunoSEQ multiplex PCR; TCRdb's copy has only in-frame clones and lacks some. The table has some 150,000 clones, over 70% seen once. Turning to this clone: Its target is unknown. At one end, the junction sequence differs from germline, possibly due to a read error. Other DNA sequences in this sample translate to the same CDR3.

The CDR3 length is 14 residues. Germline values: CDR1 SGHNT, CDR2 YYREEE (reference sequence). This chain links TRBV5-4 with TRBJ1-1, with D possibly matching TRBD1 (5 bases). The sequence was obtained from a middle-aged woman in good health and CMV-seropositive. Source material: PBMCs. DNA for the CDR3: TGTGCCAGCAGCACGGACACTCTTAACACCGAAGCTTTCTTT. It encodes CASSTDTLNTEAFF.